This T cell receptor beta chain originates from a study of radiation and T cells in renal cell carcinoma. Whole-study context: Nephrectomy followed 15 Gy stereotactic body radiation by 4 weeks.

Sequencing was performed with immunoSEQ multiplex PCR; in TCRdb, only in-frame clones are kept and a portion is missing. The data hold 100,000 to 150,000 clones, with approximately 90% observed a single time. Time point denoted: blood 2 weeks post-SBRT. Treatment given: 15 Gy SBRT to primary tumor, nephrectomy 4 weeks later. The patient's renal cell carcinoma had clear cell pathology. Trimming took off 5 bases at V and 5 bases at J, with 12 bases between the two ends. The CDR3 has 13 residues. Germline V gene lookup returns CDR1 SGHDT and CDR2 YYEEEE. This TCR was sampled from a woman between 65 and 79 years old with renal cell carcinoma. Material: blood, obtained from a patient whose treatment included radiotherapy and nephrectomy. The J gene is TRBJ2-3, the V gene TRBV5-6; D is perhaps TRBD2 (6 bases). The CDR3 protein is CASSSGGEDTQYF. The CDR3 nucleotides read TGTGCCAGCAGTTCCGGGGGTGAAGATACGCAGTATTTT.